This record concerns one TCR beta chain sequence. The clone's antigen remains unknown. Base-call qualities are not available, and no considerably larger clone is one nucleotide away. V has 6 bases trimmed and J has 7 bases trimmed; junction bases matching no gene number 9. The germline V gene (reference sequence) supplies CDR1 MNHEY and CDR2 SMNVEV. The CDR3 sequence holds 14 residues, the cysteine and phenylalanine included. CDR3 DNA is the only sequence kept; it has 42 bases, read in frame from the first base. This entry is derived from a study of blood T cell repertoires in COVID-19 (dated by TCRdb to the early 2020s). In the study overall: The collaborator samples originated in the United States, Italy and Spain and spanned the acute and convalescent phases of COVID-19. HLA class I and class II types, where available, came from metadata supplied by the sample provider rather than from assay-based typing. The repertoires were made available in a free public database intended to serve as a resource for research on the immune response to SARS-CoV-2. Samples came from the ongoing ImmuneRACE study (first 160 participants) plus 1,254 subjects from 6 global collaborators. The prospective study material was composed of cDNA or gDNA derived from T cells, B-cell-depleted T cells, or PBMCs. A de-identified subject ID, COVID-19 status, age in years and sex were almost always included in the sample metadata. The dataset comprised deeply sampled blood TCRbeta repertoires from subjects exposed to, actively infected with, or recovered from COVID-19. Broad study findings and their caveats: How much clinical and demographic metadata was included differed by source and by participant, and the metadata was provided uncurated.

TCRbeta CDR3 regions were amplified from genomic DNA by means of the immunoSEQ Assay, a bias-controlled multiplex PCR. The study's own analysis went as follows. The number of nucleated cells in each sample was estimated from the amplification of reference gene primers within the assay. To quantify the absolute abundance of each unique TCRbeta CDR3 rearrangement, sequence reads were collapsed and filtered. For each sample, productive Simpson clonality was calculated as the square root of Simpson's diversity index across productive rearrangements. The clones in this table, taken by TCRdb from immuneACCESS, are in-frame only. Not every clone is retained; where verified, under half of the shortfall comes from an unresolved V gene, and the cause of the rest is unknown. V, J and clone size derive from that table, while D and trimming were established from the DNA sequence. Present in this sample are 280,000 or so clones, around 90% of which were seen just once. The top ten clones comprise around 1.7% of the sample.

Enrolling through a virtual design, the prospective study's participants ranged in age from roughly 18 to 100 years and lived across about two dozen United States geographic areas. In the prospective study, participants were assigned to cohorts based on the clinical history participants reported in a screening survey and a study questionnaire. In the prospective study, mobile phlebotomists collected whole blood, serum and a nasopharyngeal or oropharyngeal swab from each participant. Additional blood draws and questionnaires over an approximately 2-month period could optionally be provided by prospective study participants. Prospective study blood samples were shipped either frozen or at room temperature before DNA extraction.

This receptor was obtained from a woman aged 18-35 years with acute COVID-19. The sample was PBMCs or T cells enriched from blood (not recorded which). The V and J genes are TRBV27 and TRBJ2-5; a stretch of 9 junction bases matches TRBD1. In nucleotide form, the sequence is TGTGCCAGCAGGGAAGGACAGGGGAAGGGGACCCAGTACTTC. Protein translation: CASREGQGKGTQYF.